This record concerns one T cell receptor (beta chain) sequence. Its antigen remains unidentified. Cryopreserved PBMCs provided around 1.9 micrograms of genomic DNA for the TCR beta libraries. This entry is derived from a study of cytotoxic CD8 clonotypes in ibrutinib-treated CLL. The overall study: Among patients, roughly 25 responded partially and 2 completely; around 15 then stayed remitted and some 12 progressed after median about 74 months.

The germline V gene has CDR1 SEHNR and CDR2 FQNEAQ (reference sequence). The V segment lost 0 bases and the J segment 5 bases; nucleotides outside the gene matches: 7. This CDR3 spans 17 amino acids. Method: immunoSEQ multiplex PCR; TCRdb's copy keeps in-frame clones and lacks some. The sample lists around 140,000 clones; 60% to 85% were seen once. The study's findings and limits: Public clonotypes, rarely seen, contracted or held steady on treatment.

This chain connects TRBV7-9 to TRBJ2-1; 10 bases map to TRBD1. The TCR sequence derives from a human donor with chronic lymphocytic leukemia. This material consisted of PBMCs, taken after 24 months of ibrutinib treatment. CDR3 DNA: TGTGCCAGCAGCTTAGCGCACGGGACAGGGGTTCACAATGAGCAGTTCTTC. Translation: CASSLAHGTGVHNEQFF.